This T cell receptor beta chain stems from a study of beta chain features in type 1 diabetes. Since all of the isolated RNA was reverse transcribed, expressed TCRB transcripts were what got sequenced. Repertoires were generated with immunoSEQ multiplex PCR, while TCRdb's copy carries only in-frame clones and drops some. The sample consists of hundreds of thousands of clones, roughly 13% of them appearing once. A sort by CD45RO/CCR7/CD25/CD127/CD95/CD27 yielded CD4+ naive, central memory, regulatory and stem cell-like memory cells. Sorting gave populations that all exceeded 95% purity. Regarding the study as a whole: Moderately but significantly shorter TCRB CDR3s were found in Type 1 diabetes patients in all four CD4+ subsets. More deletions and fewer insertions at VDJ junctions were seen in type 1 diabetes patients.

Remarks on this clone: Its antigen is unknown.

The sequenced sample consisted of naive CD4+ T cells from blood. The clonotype originates from a man aged 18 to 30 with type 1 diabetes.

The CDR3 DNA sequence: TGTGCCAGCAGCTTAAGGGCGGCTGCGAACACCGGGGAGCTGTTTTTT. This gives the protein CASSLRAAANTGELFF. The V and J genes are TRBV11-3 and TRBJ2-2; D is uncertain. The V and J ends lost 2 bases and 0 bases respectively, with 10 bases between them. The CDR3 runs to 16 residues. Germline values: CDR1 SGHNT, CDR2 YENEEA.